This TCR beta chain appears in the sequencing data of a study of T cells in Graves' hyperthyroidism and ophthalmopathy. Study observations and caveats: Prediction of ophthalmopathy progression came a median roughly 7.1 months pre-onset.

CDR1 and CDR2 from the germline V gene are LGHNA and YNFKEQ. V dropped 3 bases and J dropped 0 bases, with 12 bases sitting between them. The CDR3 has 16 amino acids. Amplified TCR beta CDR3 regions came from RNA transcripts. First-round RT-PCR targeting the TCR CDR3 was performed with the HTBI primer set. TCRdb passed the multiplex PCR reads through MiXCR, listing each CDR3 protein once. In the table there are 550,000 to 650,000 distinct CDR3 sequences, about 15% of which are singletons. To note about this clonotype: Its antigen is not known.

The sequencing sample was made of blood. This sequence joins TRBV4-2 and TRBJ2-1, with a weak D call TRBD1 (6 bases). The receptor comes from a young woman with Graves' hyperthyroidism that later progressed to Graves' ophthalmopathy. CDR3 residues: CASSQQGSSSYNEQFF. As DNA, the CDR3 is TGTGCCAGCAGCCAGCAGGGGAGCAGCTCCTACAATGAGCAGTTCTTC.